This entry describes one T cell receptor beta chain. CDR1 and CDR2 (germline): LGHNA, YSLEER. The V and J ends lost 0 bases and 2 bases respectively, with 9 bases between them. The CDR3 extends over 15 amino acids. The source of the sample is a study of cytomegalovirus exposure and HLA in healthy donors. Primers included in the PCR were 60 Vbeta and 13 Jbeta primers. The data were produced by immunoSEQ multiplex PCR, yet TCRdb's version contains in-frame clones alone and is incomplete. The sample has over 150,000 clones, 82% seen once. The sample comprised PBMCs. The sequence came from a boy between 2 and 10 years old in good health and CMV-seronegative. J is TRBJ2-3 and V is TRBV4-3; no reliable D call. CDR3 region: CASSQDRGFTDTQYF. The DNA of the CDR3 is TGCGCCAGCAGCCAAGATCGTGGCTTCACAGATACGCAGTATTTT.